This T cell receptor beta chain was identified in a study of T cells in Graves' hyperthyroidism and ophthalmopathy. Study-level information: It was at initial diagnosis, before any treatment, that peripheral blood was collected.

Using 10 ml of fresh peripheral blood, PBMCs were prepared. Comments on this clonotype: Its antigen remains unidentified.

CDR1 and CDR2 (germline): GTSNPN, SVGIG (reference sequence). The CDR3 spans 13 residues. The J segment lost 7 bases and the V segment lost 4 bases, leaving 7 bases of the junction unmatched. RNA transcripts gave rise to amplified TCR beta CDR3 regions. HTBI primers were used for first-round RT-PCR of the TCR CDR3. Via MiXCR, TCRdb re-called the multiplex PCR reads, giving one row per CDR3 protein. The repertoire includes hundreds of thousands of distinct CDR3 sequences, about 20% of them detected once, and less than 55% sits in the top ten. Points from the study as a whole: Appearing also in blood were most of the thyroid clonotypes expanded above 0.001.

Sample: blood. The sequence was obtained from a man aged 35 to 55 with Graves' ophthalmopathy. V is TRBV30 and J is TRBJ1-5; 7 nucleotides align to TRBD1. The CDR3 loop reads CAWNRDSGQPQHF. The CDR3 DNA is TGTGCCTGGAACCGGGACAGTGGGCAGCCCCAGCATTTT.